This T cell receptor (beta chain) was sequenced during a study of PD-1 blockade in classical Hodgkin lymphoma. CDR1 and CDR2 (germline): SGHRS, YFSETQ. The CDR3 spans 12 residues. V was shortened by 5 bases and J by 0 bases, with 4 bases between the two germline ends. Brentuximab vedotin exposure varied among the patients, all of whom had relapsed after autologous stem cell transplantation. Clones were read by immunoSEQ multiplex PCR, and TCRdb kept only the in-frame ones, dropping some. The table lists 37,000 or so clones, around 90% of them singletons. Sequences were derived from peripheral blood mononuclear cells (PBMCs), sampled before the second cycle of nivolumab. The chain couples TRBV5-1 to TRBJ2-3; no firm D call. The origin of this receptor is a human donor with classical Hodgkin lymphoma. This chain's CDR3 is CASRDSTDTQYF. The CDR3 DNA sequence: TGCGCCAGCAGAGATAGCACAGATACGCAGTATTTT. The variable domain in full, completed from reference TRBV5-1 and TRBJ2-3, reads KAGVTQTPRYLIKTRGQQVTLSCSPISGHRSVSWYQQTPGQGLQFLFEYFSETQRNKGNFPGRFSGRQFSNSRSEMNVSTLELGDSALYLCASRDSTDTQYFGPGTRLTVL.